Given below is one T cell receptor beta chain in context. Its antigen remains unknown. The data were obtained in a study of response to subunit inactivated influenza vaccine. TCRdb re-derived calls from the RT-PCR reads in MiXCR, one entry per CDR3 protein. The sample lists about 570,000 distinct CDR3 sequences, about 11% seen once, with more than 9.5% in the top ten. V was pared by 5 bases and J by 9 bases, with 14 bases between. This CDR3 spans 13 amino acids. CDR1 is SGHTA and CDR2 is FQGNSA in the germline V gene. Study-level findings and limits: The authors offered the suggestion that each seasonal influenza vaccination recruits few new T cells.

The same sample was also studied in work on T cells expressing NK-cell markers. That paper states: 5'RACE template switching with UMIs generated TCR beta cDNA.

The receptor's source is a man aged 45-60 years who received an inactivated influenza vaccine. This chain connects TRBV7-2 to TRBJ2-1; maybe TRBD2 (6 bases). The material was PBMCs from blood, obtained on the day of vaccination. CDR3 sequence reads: CASSLRGTVEQFF. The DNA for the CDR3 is TGTGCCAGCAGCCTCCGGGGGACGGTTGAGCAGTTCTTC.